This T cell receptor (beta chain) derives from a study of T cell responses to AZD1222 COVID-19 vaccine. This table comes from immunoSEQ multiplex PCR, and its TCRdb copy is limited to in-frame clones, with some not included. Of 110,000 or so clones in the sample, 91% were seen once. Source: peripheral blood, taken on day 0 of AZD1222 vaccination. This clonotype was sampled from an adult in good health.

The CDR3 nucleotides are TGTGCCAGCAGTTACCCCACGGGGGCGGGCTCCTACGAGCAGTACTTC. Amino acids: CASSYPTGAGSYEQYF. This sequence joins TRBV6-5 and TRBJ2-7; D may correspond to TRBD1 or TRBD2 (6 bases each). Trimming removed 2 bases from V and 0 bases from J, with 14 bases in between. The CDR3 loop spans 16 amino acids. Germline values: CDR1 MNHEY, CDR2 SVGAGI.